The clone carrying this TCR beta chain has a handful of counts. What it recognizes is unknown. A much larger clone sits a single nucleotide away, making a read error possible. To make TCR beta libraries, researchers used iRepertoire HTBI primers and Arm-PCR of CDR3 regions. Each CDR3 protein is one row after TCRdb ran MiXCR on the multiplex PCR reads. The sample contains 400,000 to 650,000 distinct CDR3 sequences, roughly 16% of which appear only once. This entry comes from a study of regulatory T cells in long-lasting Graves disease. Broader study findings: Persistent patients had a count of shared public clonotypes (approximately 2,800) that exceeded that of new patients (around 970).

The CDR3 contains 14 residues. Germline V gene data show CDR1 as MNHNS and CDR2 as SASEGT. Time point denoted: newly diagnosed GD, antithyroid drugs for less than 3 months. PBMC-extracted RNA yielded the TCR library. These data are also associated with another study on T cells in Graves' hyperthyroidism and ophthalmopathy. That investigation notes: Absence of ophthalmopathy progression within 18 months defined stable Graves' hyperthyroidism. Exclusion of patients followed from uncontrolled infection, other autoimmune disease, pregnancy or lactation.

The specimen comprised peripheral blood mononuclear cells (PBMCs), sampled at new diagnosis, from a patient treated with antithyroid drugs. The TCR sequence derives from a woman aged 40 to 65 with Graves disease. J is TRBJ1-1 and V is TRBV6-1, with a tentative D call TRBD1 (5 bases). CDR3 in DNA: TGTGCCAGCAGTGAAGCTCGGGGGAACACTGAAGCTCTCTTT. It translates to CASSEARGNTEALF.